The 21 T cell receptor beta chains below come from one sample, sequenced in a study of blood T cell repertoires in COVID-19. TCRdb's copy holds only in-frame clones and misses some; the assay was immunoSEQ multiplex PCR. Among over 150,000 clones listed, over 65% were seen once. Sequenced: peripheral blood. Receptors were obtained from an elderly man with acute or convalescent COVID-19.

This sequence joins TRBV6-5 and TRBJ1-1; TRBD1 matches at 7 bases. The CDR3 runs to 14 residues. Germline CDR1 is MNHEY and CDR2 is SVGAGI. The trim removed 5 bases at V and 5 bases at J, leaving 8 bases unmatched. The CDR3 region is CASSPTGVRTEAFF. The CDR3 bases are TGTGCCAGCAGTCCAACAGGGGTTAGGACTGAAGCTTTCTTT.

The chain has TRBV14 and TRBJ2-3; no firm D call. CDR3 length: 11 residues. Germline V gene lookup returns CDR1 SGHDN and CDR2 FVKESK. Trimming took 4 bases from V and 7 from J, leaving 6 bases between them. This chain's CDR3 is CASSLSYTQYF. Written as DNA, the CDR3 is TGTGCCAGCAGCCTAAGCTATACGCAGTATTTT.

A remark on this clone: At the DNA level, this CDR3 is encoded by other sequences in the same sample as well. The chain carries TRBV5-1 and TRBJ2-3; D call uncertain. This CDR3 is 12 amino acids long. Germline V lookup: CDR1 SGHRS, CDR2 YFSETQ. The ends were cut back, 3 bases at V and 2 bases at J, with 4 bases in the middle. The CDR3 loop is CASSSYTDTQYF. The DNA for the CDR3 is TGCGCCAGCAGCTCCTACACAGATACGCAGTATTTT.

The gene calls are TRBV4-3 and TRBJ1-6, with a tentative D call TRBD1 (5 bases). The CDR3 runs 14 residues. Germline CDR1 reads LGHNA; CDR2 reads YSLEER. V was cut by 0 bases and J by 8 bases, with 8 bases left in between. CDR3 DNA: TGCGCCAGCAGCCAAGATACAGGCTATTCACCCCTCCACTTT. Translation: CASSQDTGYSPLHF.

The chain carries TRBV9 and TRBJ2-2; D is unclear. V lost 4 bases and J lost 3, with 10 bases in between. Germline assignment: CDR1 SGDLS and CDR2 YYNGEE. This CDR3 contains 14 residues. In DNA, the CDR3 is TGTGCCAGCAGCCAAGACTCCTACACCGGGGAGCTGTTTTTT. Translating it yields CASSQDSYTGELFF. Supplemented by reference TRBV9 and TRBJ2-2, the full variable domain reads DSGVTQTPKHLITATGQRVTLRCSPRSGDLSVYWYQQSLDQGLQFLIQYYNGEERAKGNILERFSAQQFPDLHSELNLSSLELGDSALYFCASSQDSYTGELFFGEGSRLTVL.

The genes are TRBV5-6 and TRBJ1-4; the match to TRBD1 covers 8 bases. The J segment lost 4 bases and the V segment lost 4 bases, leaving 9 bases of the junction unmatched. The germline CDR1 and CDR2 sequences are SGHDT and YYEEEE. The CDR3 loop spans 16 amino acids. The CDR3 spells CASSRTTGGNNEKLFF. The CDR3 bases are TGTGCCAGCAGCCGGACCACAGGGGGAAATAATGAAAAACTGTTTTTT.

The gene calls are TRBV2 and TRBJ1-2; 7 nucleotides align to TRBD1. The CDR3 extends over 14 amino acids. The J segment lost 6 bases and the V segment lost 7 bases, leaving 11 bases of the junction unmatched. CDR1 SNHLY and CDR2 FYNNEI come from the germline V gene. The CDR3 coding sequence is TGTGCCAGCATGGTAGGGCAGGGGGGCCATGGCTACACCTTC. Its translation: CASMVGQGGHGYTF. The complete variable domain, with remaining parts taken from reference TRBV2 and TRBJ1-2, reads EPEVTQTPSHQVTQMGQEVILRCVPISNHLYFYWYRQILGQKVEFLVSFYNNEISEKSEIFDDQFSVERPDGSNFTLKIRSTKLEDSAMYFCASMVGQGGHGYTFGSGTRLTVV.

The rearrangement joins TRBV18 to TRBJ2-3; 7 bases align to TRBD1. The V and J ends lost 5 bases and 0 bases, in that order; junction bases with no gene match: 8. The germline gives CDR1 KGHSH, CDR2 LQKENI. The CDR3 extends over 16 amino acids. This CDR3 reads CASSFTTGSSTDTQYF. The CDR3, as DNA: TGTGCCAGCTCATTTACGACAGGGTCCAGCACAGATACGCAGTATTTT.

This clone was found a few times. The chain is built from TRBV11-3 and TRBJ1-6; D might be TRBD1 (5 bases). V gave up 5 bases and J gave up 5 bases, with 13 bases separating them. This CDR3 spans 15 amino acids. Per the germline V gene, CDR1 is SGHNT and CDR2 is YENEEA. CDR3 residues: CASSRSGQNNSPLHF. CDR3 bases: TGTGCCAGCAGCCGCTCAGGACAAAATAATTCACCCCTCCACTTT.

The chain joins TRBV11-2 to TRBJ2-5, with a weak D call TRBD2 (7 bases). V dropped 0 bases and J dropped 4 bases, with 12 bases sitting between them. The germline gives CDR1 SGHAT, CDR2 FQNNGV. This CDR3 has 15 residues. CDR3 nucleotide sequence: TGTGCCAGCAGCTTAGATGGGGGGGCATTAGAGACCCAGTACTTC. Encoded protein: CASSLDGGALETQYF.

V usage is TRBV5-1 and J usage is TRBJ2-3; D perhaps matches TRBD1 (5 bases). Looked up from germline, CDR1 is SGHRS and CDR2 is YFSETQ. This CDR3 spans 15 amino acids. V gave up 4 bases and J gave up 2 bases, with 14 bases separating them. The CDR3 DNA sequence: TGCGCCAGCAGCCCCCTGAGACAGTCCACAGATACGCAGTATTTT. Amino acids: CASSPLRQSTDTQYF.

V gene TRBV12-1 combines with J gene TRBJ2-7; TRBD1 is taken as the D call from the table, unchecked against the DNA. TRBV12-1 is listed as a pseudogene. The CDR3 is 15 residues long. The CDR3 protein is CASSFEERTGDEQYV. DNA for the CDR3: TGTGCCAGCAGCTTTGAAGAGAGGACAGGAGACGAGCAGTACGTC.

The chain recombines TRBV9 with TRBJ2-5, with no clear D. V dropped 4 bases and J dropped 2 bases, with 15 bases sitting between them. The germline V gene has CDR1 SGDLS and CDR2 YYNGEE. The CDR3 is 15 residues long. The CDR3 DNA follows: TGTGCCAGCAGCTCCGACTCGAGTCAACAAGAGACCCAGTACTTC. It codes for CASSSDSSQQETQYF.

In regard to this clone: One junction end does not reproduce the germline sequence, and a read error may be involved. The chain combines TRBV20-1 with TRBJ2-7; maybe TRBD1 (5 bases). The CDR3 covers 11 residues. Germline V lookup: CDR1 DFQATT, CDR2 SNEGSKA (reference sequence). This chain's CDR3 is CSARDHPDIIF. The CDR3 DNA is TGCAGTGCTAGAGATCATCCGGACATTATCTTC.

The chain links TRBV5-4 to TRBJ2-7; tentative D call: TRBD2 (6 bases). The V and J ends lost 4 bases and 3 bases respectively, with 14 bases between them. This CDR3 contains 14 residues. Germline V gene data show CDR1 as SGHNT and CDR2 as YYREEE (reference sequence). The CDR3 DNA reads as TGTGCCAGCAGCCCGAGCTCGACTAGCTACGAGCAGTACTTC. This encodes CASSPSSTSYEQYF.

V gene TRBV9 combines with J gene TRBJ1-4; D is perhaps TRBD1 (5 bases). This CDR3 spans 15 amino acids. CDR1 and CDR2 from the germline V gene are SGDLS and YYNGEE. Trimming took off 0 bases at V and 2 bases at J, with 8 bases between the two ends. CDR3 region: CASSVGWGTNEKLFF. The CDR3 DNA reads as TGTGCCAGCAGCGTAGGATGGGGCACTAATGAAAAACTGTTTTTT.

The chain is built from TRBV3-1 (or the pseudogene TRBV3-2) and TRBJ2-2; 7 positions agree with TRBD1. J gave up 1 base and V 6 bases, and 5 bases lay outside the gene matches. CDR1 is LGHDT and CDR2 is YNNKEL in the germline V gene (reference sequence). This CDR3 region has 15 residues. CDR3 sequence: CASRGTAQNTGELFF. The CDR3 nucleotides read TGTGCCAGCAGGGGGACAGCCCAGAACACCGGGGAGCTGTTTTTT.

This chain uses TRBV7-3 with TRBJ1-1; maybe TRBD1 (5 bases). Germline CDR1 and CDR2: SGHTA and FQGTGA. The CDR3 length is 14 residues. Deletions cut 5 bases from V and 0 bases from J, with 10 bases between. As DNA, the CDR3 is TGTGCCAGCAGCCCGGGGGGTATGAACACTGAAGCTTTCTTT. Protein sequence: CASSPGGMNTEAFF.

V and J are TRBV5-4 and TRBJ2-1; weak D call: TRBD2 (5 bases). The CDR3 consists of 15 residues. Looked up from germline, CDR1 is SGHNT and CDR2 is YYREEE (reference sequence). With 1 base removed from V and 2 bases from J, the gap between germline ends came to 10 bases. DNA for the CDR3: TGTGCCAGCAGCTTGTCGGGGAAGACCTACAATGAGCAGTTCTTC. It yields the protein CASSLSGKTYNEQFF. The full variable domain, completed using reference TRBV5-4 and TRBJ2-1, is ETGVTQSPTHLIKTRGQQVTLRCSSQSGHNTVSWYQQALGQGPQFIFQYYREEENGRGNFPPRFSGLQFPNYSSELNVNALELDDSALYLCASSLSGKTYNEQFFGPGTRLTVL.

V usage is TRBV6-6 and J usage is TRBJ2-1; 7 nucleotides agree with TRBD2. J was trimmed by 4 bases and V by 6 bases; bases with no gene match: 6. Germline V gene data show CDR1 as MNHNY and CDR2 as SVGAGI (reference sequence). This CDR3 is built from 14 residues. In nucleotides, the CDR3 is TGTGCCAGCAGAGTGTGGGGGGGATACAATGAGCAGTTCTTC. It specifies CASRVWGGYNEQFF.

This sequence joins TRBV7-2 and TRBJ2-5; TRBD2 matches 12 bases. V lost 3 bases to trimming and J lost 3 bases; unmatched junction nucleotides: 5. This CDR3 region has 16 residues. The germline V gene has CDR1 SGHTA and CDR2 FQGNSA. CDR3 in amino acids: CASSFGTSGYEETQYF. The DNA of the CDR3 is TGTGCCAGCAGCTTCGGGACTAGCGGGTATGAAGAGACCCAGTACTTC.